The sequence of this T cell receptor (beta chain) was determined in a study of blood T cells in healthy people across ages (dated by TCRdb to the mid-2010s). Broadly, across the study: Template switching captured roughly one uniquely barcoded TCR beta cDNA molecule per two T cells in model experiments. The study measured age-related changes in TCR beta repertoire diversity using deep sequencing normalized with unique cDNA molecular identifiers. Four age groups were formed from the donors: young (average approximately 15 years), middle-aged (around 40), aged (more than 55) and long-lived (82). To avoid experimental bias, donors of different ages were distributed randomly across sequencing lanes. Two additional independent replicas of 1 million unique cDNA reads from the same blood draw were analyzed for two donors (one aged 18 to 30 and one aged 80 or older). What the research found in general, with its limitations: Because the CMV infection status of the donors was unknown, age-related changes in expanded clonotypes may potentially have been confounded. Total diversity estimates from one million sequenced T cells were considered lower bounds and underestimates. Because profiling used bulk unsorted PBMCs, naive and antigen-experienced compartments could not be compared conclusively. Observed TCR beta diversity correlated strongly with the percentage of naive T cells measured by flow cytometry. Compared with the aged group, more naive CD4+ T cells, fewer expanded clones and increased TCR diversity were shown by the long-lived group, suggesting age selection. As age increased, observed TCR beta diversity per million T cells dropped in a roughly linear way, and a significant reduction was already evident by age about 40.

Systemically healthy Caucasian individuals from Russia, 35 to 50 in total and aged about 6 to 90 years, were included as donors. Ten milliliters of peripheral blood were drawn from each donor into EDTA-treated Vacutainer tubes. PBMCs were isolated by Ficoll-Paque density-gradient centrifugation, with at least 6 million obtained per sample. Total RNA was extracted from PBMCs with Trizol reagent, with at least 5.5 micrograms obtained per sample. Naive CD45RAhigh/CD27high T cell percentages were measured by flow cytometry on a PBMC aliquot from every donor. To note about this clonotype: It has no known antigen specificity. Its ends do not fully match the called genes, so a read error is possible.

The CDR3 contains 15 residues, cysteine and phenylalanine counted. The sequence is cut down to CDR3 DNA, 45 bases in frame from base 1. From a lookup of the germline V gene (reference sequence), CDR1 and CDR2 are DFQATT and SNEGSKA. The library was prepared using 5' RACE. For sequencing, an Illumina HiSeq 2500 was employed. A second PCR of about 7 to 12 cycles was run with a J-beta primer mix and a sample-barcoded 5' primer. Each TCR beta cDNA molecule received a unique molecular identifier from a template-switch 5' adaptor carrying 12 random nucleotides. At least 2.5 million CDR3-containing paired-end reads were obtained from each sample. First-strand cDNA was synthesized from all RNA with the Mint cDNA synthesis kit, primed by a TRBC-specific oligonucleotide. All cDNA was treated with uracil-DNA glycosylase and then went through a first 18-cycle PCR with the universal primers M1SS and BC2_uni_R. In the authors' own workflow: Normalization of each sample was performed by random selection of 1 million high-quality reads, each carrying a distinct molecular identifier. Instead of being binned into consensus sequences, reads with shared molecular identifiers were discarded. MiTCR, with a Q25 quality threshold and the strictest error-elimination algorithm, was used for CDR3 identification, clonotype clustering and error correction. A nonparametric unseen species model with Euler transformation was used to estimate a lower bound on total TCR beta diversity. TCRdb handled the public reads itself, with Q25 trimming in fastp and clone calling in MiXCR, and kept productive beta chains. One record per CDR3 amino acid sequence lists the most common genes and DNA. The V and J calls here are based on TCRdb, not the publication. The sample has 1.5 million or so distinct CDR3 sequences on record, around 40% of them singletons. Under 5% of the sample is taken by the ten largest.

Sample: blood. This receptor was obtained from a woman aged 18-29 years in good health. The sequence joins TRBV20-1 to TRBJ2-5, and 8 bases in between align with TRBD1. The DNA end lines up better with TRBJ2-7; the J call may be wrong. The CDR3 region reads CSTSHPGQESYEQYF. The nucleotides read TGCAGTACTAGCCATCCGGGACAGGAATCCTACGAGCAGTACTTC.